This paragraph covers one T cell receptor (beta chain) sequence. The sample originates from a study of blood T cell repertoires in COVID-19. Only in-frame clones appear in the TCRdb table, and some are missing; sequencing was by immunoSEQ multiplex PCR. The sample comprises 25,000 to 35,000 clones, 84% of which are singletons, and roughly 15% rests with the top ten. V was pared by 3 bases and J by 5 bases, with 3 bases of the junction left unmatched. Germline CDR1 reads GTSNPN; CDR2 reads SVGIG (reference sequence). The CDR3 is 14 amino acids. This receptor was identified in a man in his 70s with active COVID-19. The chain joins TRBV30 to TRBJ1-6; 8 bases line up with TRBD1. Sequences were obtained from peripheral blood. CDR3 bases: TGTGCCTGGAGCCGGACAGGGAATAATTCACCCCTCCACTTT. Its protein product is CAWSRTGNNSPLHF.